These T cell receptor beta chains were read from a single sample in a study of blood T cells in healthy people across ages. TCRdb analysed the 5' RACE reads with MiXCR anew, one entry per CDR3 protein. The sample has about 1.6 million distinct CDR3 sequences, about 31% seen once. The specimen sequenced was blood. These receptors originate from a woman aged 25-40 years in good health. The CDR3 runs from the conserved cysteine through the conserved F or W. D genes are given only for firm matches. Not all rows give a size; the values are once, few, many and, for expanded clones, a class.

TRBV10-3,NA,many,12,TRBJ2-1,TGTGCCATCATTACAGGGTTTAATGAGCAGTTCTTC,CAIITGFNEQFF
TRBV12-3/TRBV12-4,NA,few,15,TRBJ2-3,TGTGCCAGCAGTTTAGATTCCCTAGCAGGAGATACGCAGTATTTT,CASSLDSLAGDTQYF
TRBV7-9,NA,few,11,TRBJ2-7,TGTGCCAGCAGTTGGTCTCTCGAGCAGTACTTC,CASSWSLEQYF
TRBV20-1,NA,few,15,TRBJ1-5,TGCAGTGCCCTATCCGAAGGGGGGGCCAATCAGCCCCAGCATTTT,CSALSEGGANQPQHF
TRBV6-1,NA,NA,16,TRBJ1-2,TGTGCCAGCAGTGAAGCGGCCTTCCTTACTAACTATGGCTACACCTTC,CASSEAAFLTNYGYTF
TRBV20-1,TRBD2,few,13,TRBJ2-7,TGCAGTGCCGGGGCGGGAGGGCCTTACGAGCAGTACTTC,CSAGAGGPYEQYF
TRBV10-3,NA,few,15,TRBJ2-3,TGTGCCATCAGTGACCTAGTCGGGAGCACAGATACGCAGTATTTT,CAISDLVGSTDTQYF
TRBV7-6,NA,NA,18,TRBJ2-5,TGTGCCAGCAGCTCCCTAATCCTGGTGCGTGGGTCCCAAGAGACCCAGTACTTC,CASSSLILVRGSQETQYF
TRBV11-2,NA,NA,16,TRBJ1-2,TGTGCCAGCAGCCCAGGGGCCGGGGCCGGGAACTATGGCTACACCTTC,CASSPGAGAGNYGYTF
TRBV27,NA,few,17,TRBJ2-1,TGTGCCAGCAGTTTCTCGCATTCCGTAGGTCCGCTAAATGAGCAGTTCTTC,CASSFSHSVGPLNEQFF
TRBV30,NA,NA,15,TRBJ1-2,TGTGCCTCGCTTCAAGAGCCTGGTACTAACTATGGCTACACCTTC,CASLQEPGTNYGYTF
TRBV5-1,NA,once,13,TRBJ2-5,TGCGCCAGCAGCTTGTTCTTCCAAGAGGCCCAGTACTTC,CASSLFFQEAQYF
TRBV6-6,TRBD2,few,16,TRBJ2-3,TGTGCCAGCACCCAAGTGGTAGCGGGGTTCACAGATACGCAGTATTTT,CASTQVVAGFTDTQYF
TRBV12-3/TRBV12-4,NA,few,17,TRBJ2-7,TGTGCCAGCAGTTTCTCCAATCTAGGGGGTTTGAGCTACGAGCAGTACTTC,CASSFSNLGGLSYEQYF
TRBV29-1,NA,many,13,TRBJ2-7,TGCAGCGTTGAATTGGACGAAGCCTACGAGCAGTACTTC,CSVELDEAYEQYF
TRBV7-9,TRBD2,few,16,TRBJ2-5,TGTGCCAGCAGCTTATTAACGGGAGGGCCTCGAGAGACCCAGTACTTC,CASSLLTGGPRETQYF